The rows below give T cell receptor beta chains drawn from one sample of a study of OX40 agonist ivuxolimab in advanced cancers. Profiling relied on immunoSEQ multiplex PCR, and the TCRdb table lists in-frame clones only, not all of them. This sample has almost 80,000 clones, with roughly four fifths found just once. The specimen was CD4+ or CD8+ T cells sorted from blood, collected in a trial of the OX40 agonist ivuxolimab. The receptors shown here come from an adult with an advanced solid tumor such as melanoma, head and neck, liver or kidney cancer. Both conserved end residues are part of each CDR3. The D gene is left open where the match is weak. A row's size may be missing; if present it is once, few, many or a size class.

TRBV7-2,TRBJ1-1,TRBD1,.,CASSLRDRGSNTEAFF,TGTGCCAGCAGCCTCCGGGACAGGGGAAGTAACACTGAAGCTTTCTTT
TRBV6-1,TRBJ2-4,.,.,CASRAIAKNIQYF,TGTGCCAGCAGGGCAATAGCCAAAAACATTCAGTACTTC
TRBV4-1,TRBJ2-5,TRBD2,.,CASSQGLAGVSYKETQYF,TGCGCCAGCAGCCAGGGGCTAGCGGGAGTGTCTTACAAAGAGACCCAGTACTTC
TRBV5-1,TRBJ2-5,.,.,CASSLAAGQETQYF,TGCGCCAGCAGCTTGGCCGCGGGTCAAGAGACCCAGTACTTC
TRBV28,TRBJ1-2,.,.,CASSLGRQYGYTF,TGTGCCAGCAGTTTAGGAAGGCAGTATGGCTACACCTTC
TRBV7-9,TRBJ2-1,.,.,CASSPSPAGEQFF,TGTGCCAGCAGCCCCTCTCCGGCCGGTGAGCAGTTCTTC
TRBV21-1,TRBJ1-1,.,.,CASSKNDDRSNTEAFF,TGTGCCAGCAGCAAAAATGATGACAGATCTAACACTGAAGCTTTCTTT
TRBV5-5,TRBJ1-5,.,.,CASSLQPQPGQSQPQHF,TGTGCCAGCAGCCTCCAACCACAACCGGGACAAAGCCAGCCCCAGCATTTT
TRBV7-9,TRBJ1-4,.,.,CASSYYSQRGALEKLFF,TGTGCCAGCAGCTATTATTCTCAGCGGGGGGCGCTTGAAAAACTGTTTTTT
TRBV19,TRBJ1-2,TRBD1,.,CASRRAGQNYGYTF,TGTGCCAGTAGGAGAGCGGGACAGAATTATGGCTACACCTTC
TRBV2,TRBJ1-1,.,few,CASTGGRGMNTEAFF,TGTGCCAGCACTGGGGGGCGAGGTATGAACACTGAAGCTTTCTTT
TRBV27,TRBJ2-7,.,.,CASRTHTHYEQYF,TGTGCCAGCAGGACACATACCCACTACGAGCAGTACTTC
TRBV19,TRBJ2-1,.,.,CASRVSGDNEQFF,TGTGCCAGTAGGGTTAGCGGAGACAATGAGCAGTTCTTC
TRBV5-4,TRBJ1-6,TRBD1,once,CASSLQGQINSPLHF,TGTGCCAGCAGCTTGCAGGGACAGATTAATTCACCCCTCCACTTT
TRBV6-1,TRBJ1-5,TRBD1,.,CASSVEYPNRGQPQHF,TGTGCCAGCAGTGTGGAGTATCCAAACAGGGGACAGCCCCAGCATTTT
TRBV18,TRBJ1-2,.,.,CASSPGLRTNYGYTF,TGTGCCAGCTCACCCGGACTGAGAACTAACTATGGCTACACCTTC
TRBV4-3,TRBJ2-1,.,.,CASSQGYSAALSYNEQFF,TGCGCCAGCAGCCAAGGATACTCAGCGGCTCTCTCCTACAATGAGCAGTTCTTC
TRBV4-3,TRBJ2-6,.,.,CASSQDRGNSGANVLTF,TGCGCCAGCAGCCAAGATCGGGGGAACTCTGGGGCCAACGTCCTGACTTTC
TRBV5-1,TRBJ2-5,TRBD2,.,CASSSGGEKETQYF,TGCGCCAGCAGCTCGGGAGGAGAGAAAGAGACCCAGTACTTC
TRBV11-3,TRBJ2-7,.,.,CASFITTGVPAEQYF,TGTGCCAGCTTTATTACCACCGGGGTTCCCGCCGAGCAGTACTTC
TRBV15,TRBJ2-3,.,.,CATGGDGILTDTQYF,TGTGCCACCGGAGGTGATGGCATACTAACAGATACGCAGTATTTT
TRBV2,TRBJ1-1,.,.,CASSETGIGNTEAFF,TGTGCCAGCAGTGAAACAGGGATTGGGAACACTGAAGCTTTCTTT
TRBV18,TRBJ1-1,TRBD1,.,CASSPTGVNTEAFF,TGTGCCAGCTCACCGACAGGGGTGAACACTGAAGCTTTCTTT
TRBV28,TRBJ1-6,.,.,CASSLRGDNSPLHF,TGTGCCAGCAGTTTGAGAGGCGACAATTCACCCCTCCACTTT
TRBV5-6,TRBJ2-1,.,.,CASPEDSGYNEQFF,TGTGCCAGCCCCGAAGATTCTGGATACAATGAGCAGTTCTTC
TRBV11-2,TRBJ2-3,.,.,CASSPRTATDTQYF,TGTGCCAGCAGCCCACGGACGGCCACAGATACGCAGTATTTT
TRBV19,TRBJ2-1,TRBD2,once,CASSAGGLYNEQFF,TGTGCCAGTAGCGCGGGGGGGCTCTACAATGAGCAGTTCTTC
TRBV10-3,TRBJ1-3,.,.,CAISEPGLDSGNTIYF,TGTGCCATCAGTGAGCCGGGACTCGACTCTGGAAACACCATATATTTT